This TCR beta chain stems from a study of regulatory T cells in long-lasting Graves disease. Relying on iRepertoire HTBI primers and Arm-PCR of CDR3 regions, the team built TCR beta libraries. TCRdb reprocessed the multiplex PCR reads with MiXCR, giving one entry per CDR3 protein. Of a few hundred thousand distinct CDR3 sequences in the sample, about 14% were seen once. Time point indicated: newly diagnosed GD, antithyroid drugs for less than 3 months. The authors made the TCR library using RNA they extracted from PBMCs. With 1 base removed from V and 9 bases from J, the gap between germline ends came to 7 bases. CDR1 and CDR2 (germline): LGHDT, YNNKEL (reference sequence). The CDR3 is 12 amino acids. This clonotype has more than one count but fewer than ten. These same records also appear under a second study, on T cells in Graves' hyperthyroidism and ophthalmopathy.

The rearrangement links TRBV3-1 to TRBJ2-1; D is undetermined. The sequencing here drew on peripheral blood mononuclear cells (PBMCs), taken at new diagnosis, from a patient treated with antithyroid drugs. This sequence was found in a woman aged 45-65 years with Graves disease. CDR3 amino acids: CASSQGWLEQFF. The CDR3 DNA is TGTGCCAGCAGCCAAGGCTGGCTTGAGCAGTTCTTC.